This T cell receptor (beta chain) was captured by sequencing in a study of shared clonotypes between healthy human individuals. Study results and limitations: Compared with clonotypes that all four donors shared, non-shared clonotypes had lower generation probabilities.

A note on this clone: Its specificity is unknown.

The CDR3 runs 15 residues. CDR1 and CDR2 (germline): SGHRS, YFSETQ. The ends lost 4 bases at V and 1 base at J; junction bases unmatched: 5. Selected positively for CCR7 and CD45RO-negative, naive CD8 cells excluded terminally differentiated effector memory CD45RA+ cells. Sequencing was performed with immunoSEQ multiplex PCR; in TCRdb, only in-frame clones are kept and a portion is missing. The sample yields approximately 600,000 clones, about 95% seen once. Sequences were obtained from naive CD8+ T cells sorted from blood. This sequence joins TRBV5-1 and TRBJ2-5, with 9 bases matching TRBD2. The origin of this receptor is a woman aged 25 to 39 in good health. The CDR3 sequence: CASSPGTSSQETQYF. CDR3 nucleotide sequence: TGCGCCAGCAGCCCCGGGACTAGCTCCCAAGAGACCCAGTACTTC.